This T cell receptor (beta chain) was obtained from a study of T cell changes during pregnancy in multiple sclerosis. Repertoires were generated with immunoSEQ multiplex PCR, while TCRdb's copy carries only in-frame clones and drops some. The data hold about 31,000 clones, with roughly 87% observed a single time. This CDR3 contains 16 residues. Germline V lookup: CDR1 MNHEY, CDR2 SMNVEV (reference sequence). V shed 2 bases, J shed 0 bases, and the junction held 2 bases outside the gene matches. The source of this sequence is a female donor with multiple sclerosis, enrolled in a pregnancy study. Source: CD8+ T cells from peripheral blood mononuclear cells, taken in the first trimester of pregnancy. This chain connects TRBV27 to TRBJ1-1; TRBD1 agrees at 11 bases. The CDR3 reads CASSLGQGAMNTEAFF. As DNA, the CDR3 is TGTGCCAGCAGTTTAGGACAGGGGGCTATGAACACTGAAGCTTTCTTT.